The rows below give T cell receptor beta chains drawn from one sample of a study of kidney transplant recipient with SARS-CoV-2 infection. TCRdb passed the reads through MiXCR, listing each CDR3 protein once. The sample records 200,000 to 250,000 distinct CDR3 sequences, under 30% being singletons. This specimen was a blood sample, taken at baseline and between days 110 and 120 from a kidney transplant recipient. The receptors were gathered from a young adult male patient who had COVID-19 and was a kidney transplant recipient. These T cells may partly come from the graft donor. Each CDR3 is given with its conserved first and last residue. A D gene is named only where the DNA matches it firmly. Expanded clones are given a class, and other clones once, few, many or no size at all.

NA	TRBJ2-1	NA	TRBV9	CAGSATVEGRTYNEQFF	TGTGCCGGCAGCGCCACCGTGGAAGGACGCACCTACAATGAGCAGTTCTTC
many	TRBJ2-7	NA	TRBV29-1	CSAGTGTSEQYF	TGCAGCGCGGGGACCGGGACCTCCGAGCAGTACTTC
few	TRBJ2-6	NA	TRBV5-4	CASSFKLTGAGANVLTF	TGTGCCAGCAGCTTTAAGCTGACAGGCGCTGGGGCCAACGTCCTGACTTTC
many	TRBJ2-3	NA	TRBV5-1	CASSYGRTYTQYF	TGCGCCAGCAGCTACGGCCGCACATATACGCAGTATTTT
few	TRBJ2-5	NA	TRBV30	CAWSFGEETQYF	TGTGCCTGGAGTTTCGGGGAAGAGACCCAGTACTTC
many	TRBJ1-2	NA	TRBV9	CASRWEYSRKTYGYTF	TGTGCCAGCAGATGGGAGTACTCAAGAAAGACCTATGGCTACACCTTC
many	TRBJ1-1	NA	TRBV12-3/TRBV12-4	CASSLLLIRTEAFF	TGTGCCAGCAGTTTACTGTTAATTAGGACTGAAGCTTTCTTT
many	TRBJ1-1	NA	TRBV3-1	CASSPACPISIRTEAFF	TGTGCCAGCAGCCCGGCATGTCCCATTTCAATTCGCACTGAAGCTTTCTTT
once	TRBJ1-2	NA	TRBV19	CASSARWTNRKAYGCTF	TGTGCCAGTAGTGCTCGATGGACAAATCGAAAGGCCTATGGCTGCACCTTC
many	TRBJ1-4	NA	TRBV7-2	CASSLLRGGTSEKLFF	TGTGCCAGCAGCCTCCTGAGGGGAGGGACTAGTGAAAAACTGTTTTTT
many	TRBJ2-7	NA	TRBV4-2	CASSQGSGFTYEQYF	TGTGCCAGCAGCCAAGGGAGCGGATTTACCTACGAGCAGTACTTC
many	TRBJ2-7	NA	TRBV2	CAGRRAGAYEQYF	TGTGCCGGGAGGAGGGCCGGCGCCTACGAGCAGTACTTC
many	TRBJ1-2	NA	TRBV5-1	CASVWSSVRKTYGYTF	TGCGCCAGCGTGTGGTCATCGGTTCGAAAGACCTATGGCTACACCTTC
NA	TRBJ1-2	NA	TRBV5-8	CASPLTHPRKTYGYTF	TGTGCCAGCCCTTTGACTCATCCACGAAAGACCTATGGCTACACCTTC
many	TRBJ1-4	NA	TRBV19	CATNYIGGKLFF	TGTGCCACCAACTATATTGGGGGAAAACTGTTTTTT
NA	TRBJ1-2	NA	TRBV2	CASSVVCYRWKTYGYTF	TGTGCCAGCAGTGTAGTGTGTTACCGATGGAAGACCTATGGCTACACCTTC
many	TRBJ1-5	NA	TRBV28	CASSFPQPQHF	TGTGCCAGCAGTTTTCCCCAGCCCCAGCATTTT
many	TRBJ1-4	TRBD1	TRBV28	CASRPGQTGGDEKLFF	TGTGCCAGCAGACCCGGCCAGACAGGGGGCGATGAAAAACTGTTTTTT
many	TRBJ2-3	NA	TRBV7-9	CASSLALVREQADTQYF	TGTGCCAGCAGCTTAGCGTTGGTGAGGGAGCAGGCAGATACGCAGTATTTT
many	TRBJ1-5	NA	TRBV5-1	CASSLLGEGQPQHF	TGCGCCAGCAGCCTGTTGGGTGAGGGGCAGCCCCAGCATTTT
many	TRBJ2-7	NA	TRBV3-1	CASSLTGLAYEQYF	TGTGCCAGCAGCCTTACAGGGTTGGCCTACGAGCAGTACTTC
few	TRBJ2-3	TRBD2	TRBV11-2	CASSFATSGGATDTQYF	TGTGCCAGCAGCTTCGCGACTAGCGGGGGGGCCACAGATACGCAGTATTTT
many	TRBJ1-2	NA	TRBV12-3/TRBV12-4	CASSNSITAGKTYGYTF	TGTGCCAGCAGTAATTCGATCACAGCAGGAAAGACCTATGGCTACACCTTC
many	TRBJ2-7	NA	TRBV5-6	CASSLSSGVEQYF	TGTGCCAGCAGCTTGTCATCGGGGGTCGAGCAGTACTTC
NA	TRBJ2-1	TRBD1	TRBV27	CASSQTGGIYNEQFF	TGTGCCAGCAGTCAGACAGGGGGGATATACAATGAGCAGTTCTTC
many	TRBJ2-7	TRBD1	TRBV4-1	CASSQAGQGLHEQYF	TGCGCCAGCAGCCAAGCGGGACAGGGGCTACACGAGCAGTACTTC
many	TRBJ2-5	NA	TRBV3-1	CASSYLIPISFSETQYF	TGTGCCAGCAGCTACCTTATTCCCATTTCTTTCTCTGAGACCCAGTACTTC
NA	TRBJ2-1	NA	TRBV9	CASSVEGHNEQFF	TGTGCCAGCAGCGTAGAGGGTCACAATGAGCAGTTCTTC
NA	TRBJ1-5	NA	TRBV15	CAAGLGGNQPQHF	TGTGCCGCCGGACTTGGGGGTAATCAGCCCCAACATTTT
few	TRBJ2-6	NA	TRBV20-1	CSAYNVASGANVLTF	TGCAGTGCTTATAACGTGGCGTCTGGGGCCAACGTCCTGACTTTC
few	TRBJ1-2	NA	TRBV6-4	CASSGVSSHGKTYGYTF	TGTGCCAGCAGTGGGGTGAGCTCACACGGAAAGACCTATGGCTACACCTTC
many	TRBJ1-2	NA	TRBV24-1	CATSEFLSTRKTYGYTF	TGTGCCACCAGTGAATTCCTTAGTACCAGAAAGACCTATGGCTACACCTTC
many	TRBJ2-7	TRBD1	TRBV5-4	CASSFLGQAIYEQYF	TGTGCCAGCAGCTTCCTAGGACAGGCAATTTACGAGCAGTACTTC
few	TRBJ2-1	NA	TRBV4-3	CASSQGHSGEQFF	TGCGCCAGCAGCCAGGGACATTCTGGAGAGCAGTTCTTC
few	TRBJ1-2	TRBD1	TRBV29-1	CSVPGQGEYGYTF	TGCAGCGTTCCGGGACAGGGAGAATATGGCTACACCTTC
NA	TRBJ1-1	NA	TRBV5-4	CASGLDKTVNTEAFF	TGTGCCAGCGGCTTGGACAAGACAGTAAACACTGAAGCTTTCTTT
many	TRBJ1-4	NA	TRBV4-2	CASRPYLQGRGEKLFF	TGTGCCAGCAGGCCATATCTGCAGGGTCGGGGGGAAAAACTGTTTTTT
many	TRBJ2-4	NA	TRBV28	CASSEASPENIQYF	TGTGCCAGCAGCGAAGCTAGCCCAGAAAACATTCAGTACTTC
many	TRBJ1-5	NA	TRBV19	CASSREVNQPQHF	TGTGCCAGTAGTAGGGAAGTCAATCAGCCCCAGCATTTT
few	TRBJ1-2	NA	TRBV5-4	CASWVVVPGKTYGYTF	TGTGCCAGCTGGGTTGTCGTACCAGGAAAGACCTATGGCTACACCTTC
many	TRBJ1-2	TRBD1	TRBV18	CASSPDRDYGYTF	TGTGCCAGCTCACCCGACAGGGACTATGGCTACACCTTC
many	TRBJ1-5	NA	TRBV28	CATEYRSTRDQPQHF	TGTGCCACCGAATACAGGTCGACGAGGGATCAGCCCCAGCATTTT
many	TRBJ1-4	NA	TRBV19	CASSRTGTSTPWGEKLFF	TGTGCCAGTAGTAGGACCGGGACCTCGACCCCATGGGGGGAAAAACTGTTTTTT
many	TRBJ2-7	NA	TRBV28	CASSFGGSGDYEQYF	TGTGCCAGCAGTTTCGGGGGCAGCGGGGATTACGAGCAGTACTTC
many	TRBJ1-2	NA	TRBV7-4	CASSTGRSARKTYGYTF	TGTGCCAGCAGCACTGGCCGTTCAGCTCGAAAGACCTATGGCTACACCTTC
NA	TRBJ1-2	NA	TRBV7-6	CASSLHCESRKTYGYTF	TGTGCCAGCAGCTTGCACTGTGAATCTCGAAAGACCTATGGCTACACCTTC
NA	TRBJ2-1	NA	TRBV6-5	CASMQCSEQFF	TGTGCCAGCATGCAGTGTAGTGAGCAGTTCTTC
NA	TRBJ1-2	TRBD1	TRBV6-8	CAGRDSNYGYTF	TGTGCAGGCAGGGACAGCAACTATGGCTACACCTTC
many	TRBJ2-7	NA	TRBV6-8	CASSYRPPYEQYF	TGTGCCAGCAGTTACCGCCCCCCCTACGAGCAGTACTTC
many	TRBJ1-1	NA	TRBV4-1	CASSQVAANTEAFF	TGCGCCAGCAGCCAAGTGGCAGCGAACACTGAAGCTTTCTTT
many	TRBJ2-7	TRBD1	TRBV6-4	CAGPGTGNGSSLYEQYF	TGTGCCGGACCAGGGACAGGGAATGGGTCTAGCTTGTACGAGCAGTACTTC